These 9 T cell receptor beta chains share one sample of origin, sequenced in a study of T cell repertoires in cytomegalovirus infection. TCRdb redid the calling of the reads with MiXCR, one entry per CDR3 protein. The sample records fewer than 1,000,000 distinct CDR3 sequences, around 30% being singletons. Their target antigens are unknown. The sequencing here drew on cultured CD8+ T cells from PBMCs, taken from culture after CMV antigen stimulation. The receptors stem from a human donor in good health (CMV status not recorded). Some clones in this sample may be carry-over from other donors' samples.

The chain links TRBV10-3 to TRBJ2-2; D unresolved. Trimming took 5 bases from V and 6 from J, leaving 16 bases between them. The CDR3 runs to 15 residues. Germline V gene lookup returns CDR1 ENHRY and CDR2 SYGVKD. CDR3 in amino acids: CAISSSYRSPGELFF. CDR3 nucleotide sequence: TGTGCCATCAGTTCGAGCTACCGGAGCCCCGGGGAGCTGTTTTTT.

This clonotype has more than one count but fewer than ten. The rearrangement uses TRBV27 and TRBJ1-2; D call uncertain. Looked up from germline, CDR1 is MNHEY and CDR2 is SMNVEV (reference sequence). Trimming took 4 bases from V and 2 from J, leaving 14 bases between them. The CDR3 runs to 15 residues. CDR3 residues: CASSSLIGQNYGYTF. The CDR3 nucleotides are TGTGCCAGCAGTTCACTCATCGGTCAAAACTATGGCTACACCTTC.

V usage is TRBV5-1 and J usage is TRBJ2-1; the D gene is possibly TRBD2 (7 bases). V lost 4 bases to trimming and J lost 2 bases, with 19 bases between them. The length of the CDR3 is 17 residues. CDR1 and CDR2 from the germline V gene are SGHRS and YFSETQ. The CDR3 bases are TGCGCCAGCAGCCTGGTGGGTGGGGGGGGCGCCTACAATGAGCAGTTCTTC. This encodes CASSLVGGGGAYNEQFF.

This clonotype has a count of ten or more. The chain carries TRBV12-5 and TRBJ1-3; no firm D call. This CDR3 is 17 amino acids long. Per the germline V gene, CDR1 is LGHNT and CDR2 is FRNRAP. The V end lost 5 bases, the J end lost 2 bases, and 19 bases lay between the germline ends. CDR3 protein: CASGLTTYTQTGNTIYF. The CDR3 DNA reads TGTGCTAGTGGTCTAACGACCTACACTCAAACTGGAAACACCATATATTTT.

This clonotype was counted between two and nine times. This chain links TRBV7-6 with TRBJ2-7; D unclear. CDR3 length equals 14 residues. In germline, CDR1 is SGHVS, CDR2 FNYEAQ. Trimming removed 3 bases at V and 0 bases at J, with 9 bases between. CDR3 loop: CASSFLQSSYEQYF. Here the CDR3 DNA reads TGTGCCAGCAGCTTCCTCCAAAGCTCCTACGAGCAGTACTTC.

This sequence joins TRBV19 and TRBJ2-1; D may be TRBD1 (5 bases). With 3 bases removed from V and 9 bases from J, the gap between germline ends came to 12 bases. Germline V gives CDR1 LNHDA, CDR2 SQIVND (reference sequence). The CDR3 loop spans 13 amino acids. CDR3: CASSIAQGFEQFF. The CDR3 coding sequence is TGTGCCAGTAGTATTGCCCAGGGTTTTGAGCAGTTCTTC.

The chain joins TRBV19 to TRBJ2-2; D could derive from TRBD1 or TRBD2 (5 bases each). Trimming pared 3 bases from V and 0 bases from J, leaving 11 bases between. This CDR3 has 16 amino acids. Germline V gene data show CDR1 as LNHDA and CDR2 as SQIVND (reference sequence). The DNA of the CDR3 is TGTGCCAGTAGTATCGGGGCTACCCCGAACACCGGGGAGCTGTTTTTT. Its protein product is CASSIGATPNTGELFF. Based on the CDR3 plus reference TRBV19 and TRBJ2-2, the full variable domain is DGGITQSPKYLFRKEGQNVTLSCEQNLNHDAMYWYRQDPGQGLRLIYYSQIVNDFQKGDIAEGYSVSREKKESFPLTVTSAQKNPTAFYLCASSIGATPNTGELFFGEGSRLTVL.

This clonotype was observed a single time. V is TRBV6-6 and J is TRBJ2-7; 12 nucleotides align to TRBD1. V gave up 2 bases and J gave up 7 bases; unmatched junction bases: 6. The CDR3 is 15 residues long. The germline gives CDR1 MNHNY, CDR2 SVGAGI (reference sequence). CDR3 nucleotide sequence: TGTGCCAGCAGTTACCCCGGGACAGGGGGCGATGAGCAGTACGTC. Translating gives CASSYPGTGGDEQYV.

This CDR3 is CASSFSSGALGPSFMGYTF. The CDR3 coding sequence is TGTGCCAGCAGTTTTTCGTCCGGCGCTTTAGGACCCTCTTTTATGGGCTACACCTTC. The chain couples TRBV6-5 to TRBJ1-2; D is unresolved. CDR1 and CDR2 from the germline V gene are MNHEY and SVGAGI. Trimming cost V 4 bases and J 8 bases, with 32 bases left between them. The CDR3 has 19 amino acids.